This T cell receptor (beta chain) comes out of a study of identical twins. Whole-study results and caveats: Excess twin sharing in beta out-of-frame sequences was weaker. Among out-of-frame alpha sequences shared by twins, low generation probability occurred in excess.

This CDR3 contains 14 residues. Trimming removed 5 bases at V and 4 bases at J, with 15 bases between. CDR1 and CDR2 (germline): DFQATT, SNEGSKA (reference sequence). This clonotype has ten or more counts. Its antigen is still unknown. TCRdb called the 5' RACE reads again in MiXCR, with one record for every CDR3 protein. The sample records roughly 710,000 distinct CDR3 sequences, 6% to 6.5% being singletons. Material for sequencing was naive T cells sorted from blood. This receptor was obtained from a man between 18 and 29 years old in good health. V gene TRBV20-1 combines with J gene TRBJ2-1; a weak D match, TRBD2 (5 bases). The CDR3 reads CSAPSSGVYNEQFF. CDR3 in DNA: TGCAGTGCTCCAAGCTCCGGGGTTTACAATGAGCAGTTCTTC.